Below, 17 T cell receptor beta chains from the same sample are listed, as sequenced in a study of PD-1 blockade in classical Hodgkin lymphoma. Sequencing used immunoSEQ multiplex PCR; TCRdb keeps in-frame clones, though not all of them. The data contain more than 90,000 clones, 80% to 90% of them singletons. Every patient experienced relapse after autologous stem cell transplantation, and brentuximab vedotin exposure varied. This specimen consisted of peripheral blood mononuclear cells (PBMCs), obtained before the second cycle of nivolumab. Receptor source: a human donor with classical Hodgkin lymphoma.

The chain uses TRBV28 and TRBJ1-5; the D gene is possibly TRBD1 (6 bases). The CDR3 is made up of 14 amino acids. V shed 7 bases and J shed 9 bases, with 19 bases lying between them. Per the germline V gene, CDR1 is MDHEN and CDR2 is SYDVKM. The CDR3 nucleotides are TGTGCCAGCATCCTTCGGGGGCCGGGGGGGCCCCAGCATTTT. This encodes CASILRGPGGPQHF.

V is TRBV5-1 and J is TRBJ1-1; a possible D gene is TRBD1 (5 bases). The germline V and J ends were trimmed by 1 base and 7 bases, with 23 bases remaining between them. The CDR3 extends over 17 amino acids. Germline loops: CDR1 SGHRS, CDR2 YFSETQ. CDR3 DNA sequence: TGCGCCAGCAGCTTGTCAGGGTTGGATAGACAACGTTATGAAGCTTTCTTT. This sequence encodes CASSLSGLDRQRYEAFF.

The V and J genes are TRBV4-1 and TRBJ1-4; 9 positions match TRBD1. V gave up 0 bases and J gave up 7 bases; unmatched junction bases: 9. Germline-derived CDR1 and CDR2 are MGHRA and YSYEKL. CDR3 size: 17 residues. DNA for the CDR3: TGCGCCAGCAGCCAAGATCTGGGGACAGGGTGGGGTGAAAAACTGTTTTTT. Protein sequence: CASSQDLGTGWGEKLFF.

The V call is TRBV6-5, the J call TRBJ2-6; D is undetermined. Trimming pared 0 bases from V and 4 bases from J, leaving 10 bases between. Germline CDR1 MNHEY, CDR2 SVGAGI. This CDR3 has 16 amino acids. The CDR3 nucleotides read TGTGCCAGCAGTTACTCGATAGGTGCCGGGGCCAACGTCCTGACTTTC. Its translation is CASSYSIGAGANVLTF.

The chain uses TRBV7-2 and TRBJ2-5; D is ambiguous. Germline lookup yields CDR1 SGHTA and CDR2 FQGNSA. V shed 4 bases and J shed 1 base, with 7 bases lying between them. The CDR3 length is 13 residues. CDR3 amino acids: CASSSEIQETQYF. In DNA form, the CDR3 reads TGTGCCAGCAGCTCCGAGATCCAAGAGACCCAGTACTTC.

V is TRBV19 and J is TRBJ2-2; 10 bases fit TRBD1. Germline V gene data show CDR1 as LNHDA and CDR2 as SQIVND (reference sequence). This CDR3 has 18 amino acids. V lost 2 bases to trimming and J lost 0 bases; unmatched junction nucleotides: 6. The CDR3 DNA follows: TGTGCCAGTAGTATAAGAAGGGGACAGGGGCCGAACACCGGGGAGCTGTTTTTT. It codes for CASSIRRGQGPNTGELFF.

This rearrangement joins TRBV9 to TRBJ1-5, with D perhaps TRBD1 (5 bases). This CDR3 is 16 amino acids long. Trimming removed 3 bases at V and 5 bases at J, with 18 bases between. Germline CDR1 SGDLS, CDR2 YYNGEE. DNA of the CDR3: TGTGCCAGCAGCGGGGGAGGGGACGCTGGTTATCAGCCCCAGCATTTT. Translation: CASSGGGDAGYQPQHF.

The chain employs TRBV30 and TRBJ2-1; the D gene could be TRBD1 or TRBD2 (6 bases each). CDR3 size: 12 residues. Germline-derived CDR1 and CDR2 are GTSNPN and SVGIG (reference sequence). Trimming pared 1 base from V and 12 bases from J, leaving 13 bases between. The CDR3: CAWSGGAGVQFF. The CDR3 nucleotides are TGTGCCTGGAGTGGGGGGGCCGGGGTGCAGTTCTTC.

This clone was seen a single time. This rearrangement joins TRBV5-6 to TRBJ1-4, with D hard to call. The germline gives CDR1 SGHDT, CDR2 YYEEEE. CDR3 length: 14 amino acids. Trimming removed 4 bases at V and 0 bases at J, with 7 bases between. The CDR3 coding sequence is TGTGCCAGCAGCATTCTCTCAACTAATGAAAAACTGTTTTTT. Its protein product is CASSILSTNEKLFF.

This chain connects TRBV27 to TRBJ1-2, with a tentative D call TRBD1 (6 bases). The germline V and J ends were trimmed by 5 bases and 6 bases, with 19 bases remaining between them. CDR3 length: 15 residues. In germline, CDR1 is MNHEY, CDR2 SMNVEV (reference sequence). CDR3 sequence reads: CASSPRQAARDGYTF. CDR3 coding DNA: TGTGCCAGCAGTCCCCGACAGGCCGCTCGGGATGGCTACACCTTC.

The chain recombines TRBV28 with TRBJ2-2; either TRBD1 or TRBD2 may supply D (5 bases each). Germline CDR1 and CDR2: MDHEN and SYDVKM. The CDR3 runs to 14 residues. The V and J ends lost 6 bases and 1 base respectively, with 9 bases between them. The CDR3 DNA follows: TGTGCCAGCAGACGGGGACGGAACACCGGGGAGCTGTTTTTT. It specifies CASRRGRNTGELFF. Full variable domain (outside the CDR3, taken from reference TRBV28 and TRBJ2-2): DVKVTQSSRYLVKRTGEKVFLECVQDMDHENMFWYRQDPGLGLRLIYFSYDVKMKEKGDIPEGYSVSREKKERFSLILESASTNQTSMYLCASRRGRNTGELFFGEGSRLTVL.

The genes are TRBV5-1 and TRBJ2-3; 9 positions agree with TRBD2. The germline gives CDR1 SGHRS, CDR2 YFSETQ. The CDR3 has 16 amino acids. The J segment lost 2 bases and the V segment lost 0 bases, leaving 4 bases of the junction unmatched. CDR3 residues: CASSLARGGPTDTQYF. The CDR3 DNA sequence: TGCGCCAGCAGCTTGGCGCGGGGGGGACCCACAGATACGCAGTATTTT.

This sequence joins TRBV4-2 and TRBJ2-2; D uncertain. Trimming pared 4 bases from V and 6 bases from J, leaving 12 bases between. Germline-derived CDR1 and CDR2 are LGHNA and YNFKEQ. The CDR3 contains 14 residues. The CDR3 spells CASSPGLLAGELFF. CDR3 coding DNA: TGTGCCAGCAGCCCTGGGCTCCTAGCCGGGGAGCTGTTTTTT.

This clone was counted a few times. The V call is TRBV19, the J call TRBJ2-7; TRBD2 is a possible D gene (5 bases). The CDR3 loop spans 13 amino acids. Germline CDR1 is LNHDA and CDR2 is SQIVND (reference sequence). Deletions cut 5 bases from V and 4 bases from J, with 12 bases between. This CDR3 reads CASSERLRYEQYF. The CDR3 DNA reads as TGTGCCAGTAGTGAGCGGCTACGGTACGAGCAGTACTTC.

The rearrangement joins TRBV30 to TRBJ1-6; a weak D match, TRBD1 (5 bases). The V and J ends lost 0 bases and 5 bases respectively, with 8 bases between them. This CDR3 spans 14 amino acids. Germline CDR1 and CDR2: GTSNPN and SVGIG (reference sequence). The CDR3 spells CAWSVGGDNSPLHF. The CDR3 DNA is TGTGCCTGGAGTGTTGGAGGGGATAATTCACCCCTCCACTTT.

The chain joins TRBV9 to TRBJ1-1, with 8 nucleotides matching TRBD1. With V trimmed by 0 bases and J by 8 bases, 6 bases remained unmatched. The length of the CDR3 is 14 residues. Germline V lookup: CDR1 SGDLS, CDR2 YYNGEE. The CDR3 DNA follows: TGTGCCAGCAGCGTAGCCCTACGACAGGGGGAAGCTTTCTTT. This encodes CASSVALRQGEAFF.

The gene calls are TRBV18 and TRBJ1-6; D possibly corresponds to TRBD1 (6 bases). V gave up 1 base and J gave up 5 bases, with 12 bases separating them. Germline V CDR1 and CDR2: KGHSH, LQKENI. The CDR3 runs 16 residues. The CDR3 reads CASSPQPTGNNSPLHF. CDR3 sequence (DNA): TGTGCCAGCTCACCACAACCCACAGGGAATAATTCACCCCTCCACTTT.